The clone carrying this T cell receptor beta chain was counted between two and nine times. Germline CDR1 LGHDT, CDR2 YNNKEL (reference sequence). V was cut by 0 bases and J by 0 bases, with 7 bases left in between. The CDR3 is 15 residues long. TCRdb itself ran the 5' RACE reads through MiXCR, one entry per CDR3 protein. The sample has 45,000 to 60,000 distinct CDR3 sequences; roughly 19% are singletons. This sample was taken from a study of chronic HIV infection and antiretroviral therapy. The origin of this receptor is an adult who had HIV and had not received antiretroviral therapy, or was an uninfected healthy control (not recorded which). The chain uses TRBV3-1 and TRBJ2-3; D is unresolved. Material: peripheral blood. For the CDR3, the DNA is TGTGCCAGCAGCCAAGATGGACGGAGCACAGATACGCAGTATTTT. The encoded protein is CASSQDGRSTDTQYF.